A selection of T cell receptor beta chains follows, all from one sample in a study of blood T cells in healthy people across ages. From the 5' RACE reads, TCRdb called clonotypes with MiXCR, one entry per CDR3 protein. The sample shows 1.5 million to 2 million distinct CDR3 sequences, 30% to 40% of them seen only once. The source material was blood. The receptors were gathered from a human donor in good health. CDR3s include the opening cysteine and the closing phenylalanine or tryptophan. D genes are given only for firm matches. Part of the rows lack a size; the others show once, few, many or a class for expanded clones.

CDR3: CASSEVGQNTGELFF; DNA: TGTGCCAGCAGTGAAGTGGGGCAGAACACCGGGGAGCTGTTTTTT; D: .; V: TRBV6-1; J: TRBJ2-2; size: .
CDR3: CAISTADGDSPLHF; DNA: TGTGCCATCTCCACTGCGGACGGGGATTCACCCCTCCACTTT; D: .; V: TRBV10-3; J: TRBJ1-6; size: .
CDR3: CASTQGADYGYTF; DNA: TGTGCCAGCACTCAGGGGGCGGACTATGGCTACACCTTC; D: TRBD1; V: TRBV2; J: TRBJ1-2; size: few
CDR3: CASRPTRGFGNYGYTF; DNA: TGTGCCAGCAGGCCCACCAGGGGATTCGGTAACTATGGCTACACCTTC; D: .; V: TRBV12-3/TRBV12-4; J: TRBJ1-2; size: .
CDR3: CASSPGFEGDYGYTF; DNA: TGTGCCAGCAGCCCCGGTTTTGAGGGTGACTATGGCTACACCTTC; D: .; V: TRBV7-2; J: TRBJ1-2; size: few
CDR3: CASSQGQTPWGYTF; DNA: TGTGCCAGCAGCCAAGGTCAGACTCCCTGGGGCTACACCTTC; D: .; V: TRBV3-1; J: TRBJ1-2; size: few
CDR3: CATHGTGANQPQHF; DNA: TGTGCCACCCATGGGACAGGGGCAAATCAGCCCCAGCATTTT; D: TRBD1; V: TRBV10-3; J: TRBJ1-5; size: .
CDR3: CASSITGTGGVETQYF; DNA: TGTGCCAGCAGCATTACCGGGACAGGGGGCGTGGAGACCCAGTACTTC; D: TRBD1; V: TRBV9; J: TRBJ2-5; size: .
CDR3: CSVERRYGYTF; DNA: TGCAGCGTTGAACGGCGGTATGGCTACACCTTC; D: .; V: TRBV29-1; J: TRBJ1-2; size: many
CDR3: CASRAPGLAGEGEQFF; DNA: TGTGCCAGCAGGGCCCCTGGACTAGCGGGGGAGGGTGAGCAGTTCTTC; D: TRBD2; V: TRBV12-3/TRBV12-4; J: TRBJ2-1; size: .
CDR3: CASSQRLLSEQYF; DNA: TGCGCCAGCAGCCAAAGACTCCTGTCCGAGCAGTACTTC; D: .; V: TRBV4-3; J: TRBJ2-7; size: few
CDR3: CASSITGINQPQHF; DNA: TGTGCCAGCAGTATCACAGGGATCAATCAGCCCCAGCATTTT; D: .; V: TRBV28; J: TRBJ1-5; size: .
CDR3: CSVDLGTRQETQYF; DNA: TGCAGCGTTGACTTGGGGACACGCCAAGAGACCCAGTACTTC; D: .; V: TRBV29-1; J: TRBJ2-5; size: few
CDR3: CASSPDVVRETQYF; DNA: TGTGCCAGCAGCCCAGACGTTGTGCGGGAGACCCAGTACTTC; D: .; V: TRBV5-8; J: TRBJ2-5; size: .
CDR3: CASSQDPNREGDTEAFF; DNA: TGCGCCAGCAGCCAAGATCCTAACAGGGAGGGAGACACTGAAGCTTTCTTT; D: .; V: TRBV4-1; J: TRBJ1-1; size: few
CDR3: CASSYLGTAQFF; DNA: TGTGCCAGCAGCTACCTTGGGACAGCCCAGTTCTTC; D: TRBD1; V: TRBV7-2; J: TRBJ2-1; size: .
CDR3: CASRHTRAGDTQYF; DNA: TGTGCCAGCAGACATACAAGGGCGGGAGATACGCAGTATTTT; D: .; V: TRBV7-8; J: TRBJ2-3; size: .
CDR3: CASSKPDLNYEQYF; DNA: TGTGCCAGCAGCAAACCAGACCTTAACTACGAGCAGTACTTC; D: .; V: TRBV9; J: TRBJ2-7; size: few
CDR3: CASSLQAGAKNIQYF; DNA: TGTGCCAGCAGCTTACAAGCGGGGGCCAAAAACATTCAGTACTTC; D: TRBD2; V: TRBV11-3; J: TRBJ2-4; size: .
CDR3: CATSDRPAADPSTDTQYF; DNA: TGTGCCACCAGTGATCGGCCTGCGGCAGACCCTAGCACAGATACGCAGTATTTT; D: .; V: TRBV24-1; J: TRBJ2-3; size: few
CDR3: CASSSSRGTDTQYF; DNA: TGTGCCAGCAGTTCCTCCCGGGGCACAGATACGCAGTATTTT; D: .; V: TRBV12-3/TRBV12-4; J: TRBJ2-3; size: few
CDR3: CSAMGGANNIQYF; DNA: TGCAGTGCTATGGGGGGAGCCAATAACATTCAGTACTTC; D: .; V: TRBV20-1; J: TRBJ2-4; size: .
CDR3: CATSDRGKDYEQYF; DNA: TGTGCCACATCCGACAGGGGAAAGGACTACGAGCAGTACTTC; D: TRBD1; V: TRBV24-1; J: TRBJ2-7; size: few
CDR3: CAGSYGTSGGALETQYF; DNA: TGTGCCGGCAGTTACGGAACTAGCGGGGGGGCCTTGGAGACCCAGTACTTC; D: TRBD2; V: TRBV6-5; J: TRBJ2-5; size: .
CDR3: CASSLQGVWEVQPQHF; DNA: TGTGCCAGCAGCTTACAGGGGGTCTGGGAGGTTCAGCCCCAGCATTTT; D: TRBD1; V: TRBV5-8; J: TRBJ1-5; size: .
CDR3: CASSFPGLPYF; DNA: TGTGCCAGCAGTTTTCCAGGCCTTCCGTACTTC; D: .; V: TRBV6-2/TRBV6-3; J: TRBJ2-4; size: few